This is a list of T cell receptor beta chains from one sample in a study of Graves' ophthalmopathy and Graves' hyperthyroidism. TCRdb re-called the multiplex PCR reads through MiXCR, storing one row per CDR3 protein. This sample yields 400,000 to 500,000 distinct CDR3 sequences, of which 20% to 25% are seen a single time; roughly 3% belongs to the top ten. The sample taken for sequencing was peripheral blood. The receptors were gathered from a woman aged 18-30 years with stable Graves' hyperthyroidism. Both conserved end residues are part of each CDR3. Fields, in order: clone size, V gene, D gene, J gene, CDR3 protein, CDR3 DNA. D genes are given only for firm matches. Expanded clones are given a class, and other clones once, few, many or no size at all.

-,TRBV5-1,-,TRBJ1-1,CASSLAGTSNTEAFF,TGCGCCAGCAGCTTGGCCGGGACATCGAACACTGAAGCTTTCTTT
-,TRBV2,-,TRBJ1-5,CASRGATEDQPQHF,TGTGCCAGCAGGGGAGCTACAGAAGATCAGCCCCAGCATTTT
many,TRBV2,TRBD1,TRBJ2-7,CASSETGVPRLKYF,TGTGCCAGCAGTGAGACAGGGGTCCCACGCCTGAAGTACTTC
few,TRBV6-1,TRBD2,TRBJ2-4,CASSQGQGLAGVKNIKYF,TGTGCCAGCAGTCAGGGACAGGGACTAGCGGGAGTAAAAAACATTAAGTACTTC
many,TRBV3-1,-,TRBJ1-3,CASSQDVLLSSGNTIYF,TGTGCCAGCAGCCAAGATGTCCTTTTGAGCTCTGGAAACACCATATATTTT
-,TRBV6-1,-,TRBJ1-1,CASSQYLGGNTEAFF,TGTGCCAGCAGTCAGTATCTCGGGGGAAACACTGAAGCTTTCTTT
-,TRBV6-1,-,TRBJ2-5,CAIKTIQETQYF,TGTGCCATCAAGACCATTCAAGAGACCCAGTACTTC
many,TRBV6-4,-,TRBJ2-5,CASSVKTQGTPNEETQYF,TGTGCCAGCAGTGTGAAGACCCAGGGTACCCCAAATGAAGAGACCCAGTACTTC
-,TRBV20-1,-,TRBJ1-1,CSAGFSDPTNTEAFF,TGCAGTGCTGGATTTTCGGACCCGACGAACACTGAAGCTTTCTTT
many,TRBV6-5,-,TRBJ1-1,CASRKRGAITEAFF,TGTGCCAGCAGAAAACGGGGGGCGATCACTGAAGCTTTCTTT
many,TRBV12-3/TRBV12-4,TRBD1,TRBJ1-3,CASSRQGPIAGNTIYF,TGTGCCAGCAGTAGACAGGGCCCCATCGCTGGAAACACCATATATTTT
many,TRBV7-9,-,TRBJ2-6,CASPGISGANVLTF,TGTGCGTCGCCAGGGATCTCTGGGGCCAACGTCCTGACTTTC
many,TRBV27,-,TRBJ2-5,CANSRGLPFQETQYF,TGTGCCAACAGTAGGGGACTCCCCTTTCAAGAGACCCAGTACTTC
-,TRBV19,TRBD1,TRBJ1-5,CASSQGAVSNQPQHF,TGTGCCAGTAGTCAGGGGGCGGTTAGCAATCAGCCCCAGCATTTT
-,TRBV30,-,TRBJ2-2,CAGRGTNTGELFF,TGTGCCGGACGGGGGACGAACACCGGGGAGCTGTTTTTT
many,TRBV12-3/TRBV12-4,TRBD1,TRBJ1-2,CASSWDRGYGYTF,TGTGCCAGCAGCTGGGACAGAGGCTATGGCTACACCTTC
many,TRBV12-3/TRBV12-4,-,TRBJ2-7,CASSLIGGPSSYEQYF,TGTGCCAGCAGTTTAATCGGGGGCCCTAGCTCCTACGAGCAGTACTTC
many,TRBV3-1,TRBD1,TRBJ2-7,CASRTGDEQYF,TGTGCCAGCAGAACAGGGGACGAGCAGTACTTC
-,TRBV29-1,-,TRBJ2-2,CSDLQGGYGELFF,TGCAGCGACTTACAGGGAGGCTACGGGGAGCTGTTTTTT
few,TRBV11-1,TRBD1,TRBJ1-3,CASSTPRDRGGNTIYF,TGTGCCAGCAGCACCCCCCGGGACAGGGGTGGAAACACCATATATTTT
-,TRBV12-3/TRBV12-4,TRBD2,TRBJ2-7,CASSGTSTGEQYF,TGTGCCAGCAGTGGGACTAGTACTGGCGAGCAGTACTTC
many,TRBV28,-,TRBJ1-2,CAAYPTETSGYGYTF,TGTGCCGCGTACCCGACAGAGACTTCCGGCTATGGCTACACCTTC
-,TRBV20-1,-,TRBJ1-5,CSASRRQYNQPQHF,TGCAGTGCTAGCCGTAGACAGTACAATCAGCCCCAGCATTTT
many,TRBV20-1,TRBD1,TRBJ1-1,CSAPRQGDYTEAFF,TGCAGTGCCCCGAGACAGGGGGATTACACTGAAGCTTTCTTT
many,TRBV9,-,TRBJ1-5,CASSVGEDSNQPQHF,TGTGCCAGCAGCGTAGGCGAAGATAGCAATCAGCCCCAGCATTTT
few,TRBV12-3/TRBV12-4,TRBD1,TRBJ1-1,CASSATGSAEAFF,TGTGCCAGCAGTGCGACAGGGTCGGCTGAAGCTTTCTTT
-,TRBV12-3/TRBV12-4,-,TRBJ2-5,CASASGGTQYF,TGTGCCTCCGCATCCGGGGGGACCCAGTACTTC
many,TRBV19,TRBD2,TRBJ2-7,CASSTRLAGSYEQYF,TGTGCCAGTAGTACCAGACTAGCGGGCTCCTACGAGCAGTACTTC
many,TRBV24-1,TRBD2,TRBJ2-7,CATSPGTSSYEQYF,TGTGCCACCAGTCCCGGGACTAGTTCCTACGAGCAGTACTTC
many,TRBV14,-,TRBJ2-7,CASSLMDSVGEQYF,TGTGCCAGCAGCCTGATGGACTCGGTTGGGGAGCAGTACTTC
many,TRBV28,TRBD1,TRBJ1-1,CASSLWSQGAETEAFF,TGTGCCAGCAGTTTATGGTCCCAGGGGGCGGAAACTGAAGCTTTCTTT
-,TRBV28,-,TRBJ2-2,CASSLRRFNTGELFF,TGTGCCAGCAGTTTACGTCGGTTCAACACCGGGGAGCTGTTTTTT
-,TRBV24-1,-,TRBJ2-7,CATSDPDFPYEQYF,TGTGCCACCAGTGACCCGGACTTCCCCTACGAGCAGTACTTC
-,TRBV7-2,-,TRBJ1-5,CASSLLVSNQPQHF,TGTGCCAGCAGCTTACTCGTCAGCAATCAGCCCCAGCATTTT
many,TRBV6-1,TRBD1,TRBJ2-7,CASRGTGFYEQYF,TGTGCCAGCAGGGGGACAGGATTCTACGAGCAGTACTTC
many,TRBV27,-,TRBJ2-7,CASRQGRGDEQYF,TGTGCCAGCAGACAGGGGAGGGGCGACGAGCAGTACTTC
-,TRBV7-2,-,TRBJ1-2,CASSLVGPYTF,TGTGCCAGCAGCCTGGTCGGACCCTACACCTTC
-,TRBV6-2/TRBV6-3,-,TRBJ1-1,CASSYSQGLVNTEAFF,TGTGCCAGCAGTTACTCTCAGGGTCTGGTGAACACTGAAGCTTTCTTT
-,TRBV19,TRBD1,TRBJ2-7,CASSIGTGDDEQYF,TGTGCCAGTAGTATAGGTACAGGGGACGACGAGCAGTACTTC
many,TRBV12-3/TRBV12-4,TRBD1,TRBJ1-6,CASSLQGDLYNSPLHF,TGTGCCAGCAGTTTACAGGGGGATCTATATAATTCACCCCTCCACTTT
-,TRBV7-6,-,TRBJ1-5,CASSSVGPGNNQPQHF,TGTGCCAGCAGCTCCGTCGGGCCAGGGAACAATCAGCCCCAGCATTTT
-,TRBV18,-,TRBJ1-2,CASSPAQAADGYTF,TGTGCCAGCTCACCAGCCCAGGCCGCAGATGGCTACACCTTC
many,TRBV30,TRBD1,TRBJ1-5,CAWSVSRTGGSNQPQHF,TGTGCCTGGAGTGTTTCTCGGACAGGGGGTTCCAATCAGCCCCAGCATTTT
few,TRBV7-9,-,TRBJ2-7,CASSLPGISYEQYF,TGTGCCAGCAGCTTACCTGGGATATCCTACGAGCAGTACTTC